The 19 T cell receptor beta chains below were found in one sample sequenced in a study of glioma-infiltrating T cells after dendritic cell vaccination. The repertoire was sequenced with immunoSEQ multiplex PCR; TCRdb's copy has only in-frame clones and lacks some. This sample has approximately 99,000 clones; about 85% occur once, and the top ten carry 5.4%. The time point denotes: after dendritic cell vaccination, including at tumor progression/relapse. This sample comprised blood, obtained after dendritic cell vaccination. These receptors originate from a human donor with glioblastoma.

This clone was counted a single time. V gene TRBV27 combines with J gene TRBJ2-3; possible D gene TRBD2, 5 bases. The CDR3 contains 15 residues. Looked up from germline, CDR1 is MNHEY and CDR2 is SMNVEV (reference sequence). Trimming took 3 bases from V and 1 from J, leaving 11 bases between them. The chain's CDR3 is CASSFDGDGTDTQYF. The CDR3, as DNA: TGTGCCAGCAGTTTTGACGGGGATGGCACAGATACGCAGTATTTT.

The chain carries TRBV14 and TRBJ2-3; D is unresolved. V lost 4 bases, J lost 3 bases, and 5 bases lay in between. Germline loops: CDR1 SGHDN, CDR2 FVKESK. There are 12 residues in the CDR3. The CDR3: CASSPTTDTQYF. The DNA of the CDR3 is TGTGCCAGCAGCCCTACTACAGATACGCAGTATTTT.

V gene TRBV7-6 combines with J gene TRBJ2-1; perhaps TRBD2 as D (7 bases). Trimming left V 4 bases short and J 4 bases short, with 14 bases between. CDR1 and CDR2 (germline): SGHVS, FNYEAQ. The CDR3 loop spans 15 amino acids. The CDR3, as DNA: TGTGCCAGCAGCTCACTGGCGGGGGCATACAATGAGCAGTTCTTC. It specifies CASSSLAGAYNEQFF. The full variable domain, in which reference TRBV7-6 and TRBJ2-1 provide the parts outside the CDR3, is GAGVSQSPRYKVTKRGQDVALRCDPISGHVSLYWYRQALGQGPEFLTYFNYEAQQDKSGLPNDRFSAERPEGSISTLTIQRTEQRDSAMYRCASSSLAGAYNEQFFGPGTRLTVL.

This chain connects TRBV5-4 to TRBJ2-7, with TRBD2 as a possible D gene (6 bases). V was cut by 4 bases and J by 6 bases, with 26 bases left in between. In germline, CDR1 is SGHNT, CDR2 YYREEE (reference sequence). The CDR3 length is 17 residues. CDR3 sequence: CASSRRGGTETLGEQYF. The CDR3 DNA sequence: TGTGCCAGCAGCCGAAGGGGTGGGACTGAGACTTTGGGCGAGCAGTACTTC.

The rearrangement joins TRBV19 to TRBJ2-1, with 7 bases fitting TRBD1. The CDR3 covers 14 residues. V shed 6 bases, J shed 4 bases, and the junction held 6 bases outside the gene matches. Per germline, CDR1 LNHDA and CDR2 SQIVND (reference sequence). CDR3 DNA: TGTGCCAGTAGGCCGGGACAGACTTACAATGAGCAGTTCTTC. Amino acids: CASRPGQTYNEQFF.

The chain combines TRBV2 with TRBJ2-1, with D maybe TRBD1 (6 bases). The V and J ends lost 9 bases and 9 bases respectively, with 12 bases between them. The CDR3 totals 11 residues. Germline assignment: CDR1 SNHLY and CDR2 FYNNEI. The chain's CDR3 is CARQGQGEQFF. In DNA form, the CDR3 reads TGTGCCAGACAGGGTCAGGGTGAGCAGTTCTTC. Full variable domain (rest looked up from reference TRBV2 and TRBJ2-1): EPEVTQTPSHQVTQMGQEVILRCVPISNHLYFYWYRQILGQKVEFLVSFYNNEISEKSEIFDDQFSVERPDGSNFTLKIRSTKLEDSAMYFCARQGQGEQFFGPGTRLTVL.

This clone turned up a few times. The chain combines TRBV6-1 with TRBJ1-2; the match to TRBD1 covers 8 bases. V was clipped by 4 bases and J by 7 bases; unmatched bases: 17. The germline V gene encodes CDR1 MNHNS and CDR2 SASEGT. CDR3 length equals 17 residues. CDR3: CASSALPGGRGRGGYTF. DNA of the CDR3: TGTGCCAGCAGTGCCCTCCCTGGGGGCAGGGGGCGAGGTGGCTACACCTTC.

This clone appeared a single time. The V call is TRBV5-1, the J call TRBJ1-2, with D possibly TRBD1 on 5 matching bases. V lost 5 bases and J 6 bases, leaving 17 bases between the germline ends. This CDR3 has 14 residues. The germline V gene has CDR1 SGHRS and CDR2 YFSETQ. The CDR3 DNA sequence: TGCGCCAGCAGTAAGTTTGAAGGGGCCGATGGCTACACCTTC. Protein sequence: CASSKFEGADGYTF.

CDR3 DNA sequence: TGTGCCAGCAGCCCCCTTTTAAAGAGATATAGCAATCAGCCCCAGCATTTT. It is translated as CASSPLLKRYSNQPQHF. The genes are TRBV7-6 and TRBJ1-5; D is ambiguous. The V end lost 5 bases, the J end lost 0 bases, and 17 bases lay between the germline ends. Germline CDR1 SGHVS, CDR2 FNYEAQ. The CDR3 totals 17 residues.

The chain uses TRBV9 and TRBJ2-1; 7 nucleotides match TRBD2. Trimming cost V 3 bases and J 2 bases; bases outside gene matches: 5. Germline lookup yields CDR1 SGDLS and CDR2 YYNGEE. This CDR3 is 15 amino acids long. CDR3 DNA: TGTGCCAGCAGCGCCTCGGCGGGAGCCTACAATGAGCAGTTCTTC. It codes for CASSASAGAYNEQFF.

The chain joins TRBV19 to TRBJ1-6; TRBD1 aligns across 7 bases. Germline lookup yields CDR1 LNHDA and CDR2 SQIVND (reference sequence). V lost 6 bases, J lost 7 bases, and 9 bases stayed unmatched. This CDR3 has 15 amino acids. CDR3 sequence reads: CASRYQGQMNSPLHF. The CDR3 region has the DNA TGTGCCAGTAGGTACCAGGGACAGATGAATTCACCCCTCCACTTT.

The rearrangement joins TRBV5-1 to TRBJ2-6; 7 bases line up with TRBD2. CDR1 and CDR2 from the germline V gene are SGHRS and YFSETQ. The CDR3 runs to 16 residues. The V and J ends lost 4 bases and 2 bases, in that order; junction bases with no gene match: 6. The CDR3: CASSNWGGAGANVLTF. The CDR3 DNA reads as TGCGCCAGCAGCAACTGGGGGGGTGCTGGGGCCAACGTCCTGACTTTC.

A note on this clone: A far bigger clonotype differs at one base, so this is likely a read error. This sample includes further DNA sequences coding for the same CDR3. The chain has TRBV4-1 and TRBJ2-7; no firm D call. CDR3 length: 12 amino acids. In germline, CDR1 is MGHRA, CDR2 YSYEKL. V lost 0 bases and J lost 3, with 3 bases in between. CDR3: CASSQDNYEQYF. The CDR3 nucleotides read TGCGCCAGCAGCCAAGATAACTACGAGCAGTACTTC.

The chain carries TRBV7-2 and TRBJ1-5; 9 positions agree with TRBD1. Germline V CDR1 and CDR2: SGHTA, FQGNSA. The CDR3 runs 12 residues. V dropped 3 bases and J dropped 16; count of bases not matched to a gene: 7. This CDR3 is CASSFPGQGSHF. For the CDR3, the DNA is TGTGCCAGCAGCTTCCCGGGACAGGGAAGCCATTTT.

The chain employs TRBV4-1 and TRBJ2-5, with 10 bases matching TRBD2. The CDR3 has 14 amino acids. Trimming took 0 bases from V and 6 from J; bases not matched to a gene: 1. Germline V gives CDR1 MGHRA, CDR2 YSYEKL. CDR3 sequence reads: CASSQDTSGKTQYF. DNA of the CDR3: TGCGCCAGCAGCCAAGATACTAGCGGGAAGACCCAGTACTTC.

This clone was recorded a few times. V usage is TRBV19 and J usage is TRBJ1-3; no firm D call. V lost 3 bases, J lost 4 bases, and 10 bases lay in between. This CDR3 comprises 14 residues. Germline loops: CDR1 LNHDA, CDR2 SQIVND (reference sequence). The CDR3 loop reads CASSMGGGGNTIYF. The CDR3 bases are TGTGCCAGTAGTATGGGTGGCGGAGGAAACACCATATATTTT.

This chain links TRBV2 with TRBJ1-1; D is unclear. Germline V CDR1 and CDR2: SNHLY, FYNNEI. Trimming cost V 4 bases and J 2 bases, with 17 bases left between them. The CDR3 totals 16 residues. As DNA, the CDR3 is TGTGCCAGCAGTGGTATAGGAGTGACGCAAAACACTGAAGCTTTCTTT. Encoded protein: CASSGIGVTQNTEAFF.

DNA for the CDR3: TGTGCCAGCAGTTTACCTCCAGTCTCGGGAGGGACTCAGTTAAAATACGAGCAGTACTTC. It translates to CASSLPPVSGGTQLKYEQYF. This chain uses TRBV28 with TRBJ2-5, with 8 bases matching TRBD2. The J call could be wrong; TRBJ2-7 is a better fit for the DNA end. Germline V lookup: CDR1 MDHEN, CDR2 SYDVKM. The CDR3 contains 20 residues.

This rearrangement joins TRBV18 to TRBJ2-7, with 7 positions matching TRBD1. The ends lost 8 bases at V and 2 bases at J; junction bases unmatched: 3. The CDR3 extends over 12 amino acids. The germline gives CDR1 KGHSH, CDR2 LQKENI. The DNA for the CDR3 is TGTGCCAGCGGGGACAGCCCCTACGAGCAGTACTTC. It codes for CASGDSPYEQYF.